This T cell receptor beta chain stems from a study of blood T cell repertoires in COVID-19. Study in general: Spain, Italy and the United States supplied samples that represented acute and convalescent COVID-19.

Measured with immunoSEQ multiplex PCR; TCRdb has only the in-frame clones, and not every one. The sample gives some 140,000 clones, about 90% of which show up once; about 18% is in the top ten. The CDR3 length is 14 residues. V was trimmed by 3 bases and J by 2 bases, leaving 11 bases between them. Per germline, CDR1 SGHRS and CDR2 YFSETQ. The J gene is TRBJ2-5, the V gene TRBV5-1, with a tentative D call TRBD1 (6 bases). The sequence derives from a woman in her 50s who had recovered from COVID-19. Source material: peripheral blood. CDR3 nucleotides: TGCGCCAGCAGCTCACAGGGCCAGCAAGAGACCCAGTACTTC. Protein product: CASSSQGQQETQYF.